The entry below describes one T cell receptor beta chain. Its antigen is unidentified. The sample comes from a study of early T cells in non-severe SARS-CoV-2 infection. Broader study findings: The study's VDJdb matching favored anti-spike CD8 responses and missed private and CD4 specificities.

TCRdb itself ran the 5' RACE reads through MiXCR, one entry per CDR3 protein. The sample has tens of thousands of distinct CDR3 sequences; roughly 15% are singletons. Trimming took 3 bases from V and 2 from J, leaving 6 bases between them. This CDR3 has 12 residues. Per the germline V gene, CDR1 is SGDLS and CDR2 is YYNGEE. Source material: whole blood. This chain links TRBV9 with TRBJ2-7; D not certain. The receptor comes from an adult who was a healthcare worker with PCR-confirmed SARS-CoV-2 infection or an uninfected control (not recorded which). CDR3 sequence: CASSAPPYEQYF. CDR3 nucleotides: TGTGCCAGCAGCGCCCCACCCTACGAGCAGTACTTC.